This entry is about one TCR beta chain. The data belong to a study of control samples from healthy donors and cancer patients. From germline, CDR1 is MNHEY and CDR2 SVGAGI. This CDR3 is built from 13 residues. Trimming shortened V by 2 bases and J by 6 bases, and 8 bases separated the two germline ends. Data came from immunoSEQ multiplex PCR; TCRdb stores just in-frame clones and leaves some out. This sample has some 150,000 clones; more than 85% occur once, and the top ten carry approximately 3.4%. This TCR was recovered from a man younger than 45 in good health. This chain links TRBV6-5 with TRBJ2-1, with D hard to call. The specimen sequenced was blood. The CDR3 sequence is CASSYGLANEQFF. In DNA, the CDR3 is TGTGCCAGCAGTTACGGGCTGGCCAATGAGCAGTTCTTC.